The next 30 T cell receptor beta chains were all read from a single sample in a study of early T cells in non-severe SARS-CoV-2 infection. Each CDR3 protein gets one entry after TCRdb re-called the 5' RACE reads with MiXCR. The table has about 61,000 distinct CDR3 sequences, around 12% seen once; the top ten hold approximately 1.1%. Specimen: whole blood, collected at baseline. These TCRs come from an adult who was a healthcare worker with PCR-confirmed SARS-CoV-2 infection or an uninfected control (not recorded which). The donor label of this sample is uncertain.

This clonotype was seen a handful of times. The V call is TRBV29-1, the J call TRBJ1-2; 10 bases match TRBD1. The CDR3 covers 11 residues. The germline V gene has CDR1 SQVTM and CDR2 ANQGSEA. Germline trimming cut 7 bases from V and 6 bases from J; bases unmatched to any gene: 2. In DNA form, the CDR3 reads TGCAGCGCTGGACAGGGGGATGGCTACACCTTC. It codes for CSAGQGDGYTF.

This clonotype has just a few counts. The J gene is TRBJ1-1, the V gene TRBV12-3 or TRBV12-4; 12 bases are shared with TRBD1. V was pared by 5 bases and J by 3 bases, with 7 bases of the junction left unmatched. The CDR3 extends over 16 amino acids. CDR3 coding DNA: TGTGCCAGCAGTCCAGGGGGACAGGGGGCCTACACTGAAGCTTTCTTT. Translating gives CASSPGGQGAYTEAFF.

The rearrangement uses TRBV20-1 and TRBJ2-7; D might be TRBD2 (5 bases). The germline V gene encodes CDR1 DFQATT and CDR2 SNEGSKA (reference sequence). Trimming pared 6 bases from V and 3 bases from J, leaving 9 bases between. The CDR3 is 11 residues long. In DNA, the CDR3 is TGCAGTGCCCTGAGCGGCTACGAGCAGTACGTC. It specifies CSALSGYEQYV.

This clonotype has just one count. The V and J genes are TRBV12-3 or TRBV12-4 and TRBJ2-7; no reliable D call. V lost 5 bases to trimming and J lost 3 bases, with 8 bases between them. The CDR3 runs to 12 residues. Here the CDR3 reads CASSLTLYEQYV. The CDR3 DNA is TGTGCCAGCAGTCTAACCCTCTACGAGCAGTACGTC.

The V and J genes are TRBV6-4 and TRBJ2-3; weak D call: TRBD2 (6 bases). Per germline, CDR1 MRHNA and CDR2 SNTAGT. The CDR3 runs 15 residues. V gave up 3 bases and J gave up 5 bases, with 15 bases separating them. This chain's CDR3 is CASSETAGRGDTQYF. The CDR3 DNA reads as TGTGCCAGCAGTGAGACGGCGGGGAGAGGAGATACGCAGTATTTT.

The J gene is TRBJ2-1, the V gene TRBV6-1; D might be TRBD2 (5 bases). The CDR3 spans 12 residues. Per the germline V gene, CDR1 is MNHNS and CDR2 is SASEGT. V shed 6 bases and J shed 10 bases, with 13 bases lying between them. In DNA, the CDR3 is TGTGCCAGCAGGGACTGGGGTGGGGAGCAGTTCTTC. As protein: CASRDWGGEQFF.

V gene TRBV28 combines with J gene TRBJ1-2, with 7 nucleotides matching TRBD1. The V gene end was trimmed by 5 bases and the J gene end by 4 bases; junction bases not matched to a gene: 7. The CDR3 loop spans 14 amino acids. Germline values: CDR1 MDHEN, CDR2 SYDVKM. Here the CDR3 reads CASSPPTGSYGYTF. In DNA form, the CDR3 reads TGTGCCAGCAGTCCGCCGACAGGGAGCTATGGCTACACCTTC.

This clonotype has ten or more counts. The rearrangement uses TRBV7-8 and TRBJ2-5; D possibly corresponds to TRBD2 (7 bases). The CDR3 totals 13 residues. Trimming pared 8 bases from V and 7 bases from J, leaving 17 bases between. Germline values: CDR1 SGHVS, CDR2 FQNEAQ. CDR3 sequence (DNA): TGTGCCAGCGTTGGATACAGGGAGGGGACCCAGTACTTC. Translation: CASVGYREGTQYF.

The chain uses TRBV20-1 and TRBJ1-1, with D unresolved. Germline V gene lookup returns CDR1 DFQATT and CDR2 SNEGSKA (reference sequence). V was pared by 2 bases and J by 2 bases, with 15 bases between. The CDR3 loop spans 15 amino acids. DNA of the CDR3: TGCAGTGCTAGACCCTTACAAAGGCCAAACACTGAAGCTTTCTTT. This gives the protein CSARPLQRPNTEAFF.

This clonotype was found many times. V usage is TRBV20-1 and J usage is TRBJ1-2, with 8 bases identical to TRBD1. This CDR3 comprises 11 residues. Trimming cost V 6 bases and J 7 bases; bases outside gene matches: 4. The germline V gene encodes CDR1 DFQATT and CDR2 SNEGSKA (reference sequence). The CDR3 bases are TGCAGTGCGATCGGACAGGGTGGCTACACCTTC. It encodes CSAIGQGGYTF.

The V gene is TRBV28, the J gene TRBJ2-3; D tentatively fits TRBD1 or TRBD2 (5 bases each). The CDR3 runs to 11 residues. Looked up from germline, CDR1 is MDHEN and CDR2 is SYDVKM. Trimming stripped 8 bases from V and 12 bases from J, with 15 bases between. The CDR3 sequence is CASVRGRSQYF. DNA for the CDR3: TGTGCCAGCGTTAGGGGACGATCCCAGTATTTT. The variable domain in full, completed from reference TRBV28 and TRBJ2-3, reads DVKVTQSSRYLVKRTGEKVFLECVQDMDHENMFWYRQDPGLGLRLIYFSYDVKMKEKGDIPEGYSVSREKKERFSLILESASTNQTSMYLCASVRGRSQYFGPGTRLTVL.

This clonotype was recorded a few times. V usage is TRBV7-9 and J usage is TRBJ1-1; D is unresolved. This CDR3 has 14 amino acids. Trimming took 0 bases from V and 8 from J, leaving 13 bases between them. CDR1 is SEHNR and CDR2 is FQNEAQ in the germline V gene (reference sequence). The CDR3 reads CASSLAAVREEAFF. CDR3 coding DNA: TGTGCCAGCAGCTTAGCGGCTGTTAGGGAGGAAGCTTTCTTT. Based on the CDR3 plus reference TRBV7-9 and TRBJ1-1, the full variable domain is DTGVSQNPRHKITKRGQNVTFRCDPISEHNRLYWYRQTLGQGPEFLTYFQNEAQLEKSRLLSDRFSAERPKGSFSTLEIQRTEQGDSAMYLCASSLAAVREEAFFGQGTRLTVV.

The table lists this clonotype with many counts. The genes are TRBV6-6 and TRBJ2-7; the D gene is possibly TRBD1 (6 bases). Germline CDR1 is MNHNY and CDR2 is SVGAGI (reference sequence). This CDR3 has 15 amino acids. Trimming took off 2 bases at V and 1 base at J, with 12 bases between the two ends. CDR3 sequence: CASSYTQDRSYEQYV. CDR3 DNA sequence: TGTGCCAGCAGTTACACACAGGACAGATCCTACGAGCAGTACGTC.

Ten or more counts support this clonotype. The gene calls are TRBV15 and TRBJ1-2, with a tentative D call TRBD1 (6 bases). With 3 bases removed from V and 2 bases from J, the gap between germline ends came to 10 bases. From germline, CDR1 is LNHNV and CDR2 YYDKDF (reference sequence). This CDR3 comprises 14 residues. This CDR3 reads CATSSPGANYGYTF. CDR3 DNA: TGTGCCACCAGCAGTCCAGGGGCGAACTATGGCTACACCTTC.

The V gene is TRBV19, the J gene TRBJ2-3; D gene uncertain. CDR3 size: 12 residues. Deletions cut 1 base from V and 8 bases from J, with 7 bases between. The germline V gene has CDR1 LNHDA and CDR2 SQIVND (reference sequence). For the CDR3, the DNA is TGTGCCAGTAGTATAGGGCCCGGTACGCAGTATTTT. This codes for CASSIGPGTQYF.

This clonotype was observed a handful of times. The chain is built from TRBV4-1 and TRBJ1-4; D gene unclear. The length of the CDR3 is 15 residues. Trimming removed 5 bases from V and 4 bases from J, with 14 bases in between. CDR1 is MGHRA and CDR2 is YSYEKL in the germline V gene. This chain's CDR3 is CASSSASQLNEKLFF. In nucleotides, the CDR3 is TGCGCCAGCAGCTCCGCCTCACAGCTTAATGAAAAACTGTTTTTT.

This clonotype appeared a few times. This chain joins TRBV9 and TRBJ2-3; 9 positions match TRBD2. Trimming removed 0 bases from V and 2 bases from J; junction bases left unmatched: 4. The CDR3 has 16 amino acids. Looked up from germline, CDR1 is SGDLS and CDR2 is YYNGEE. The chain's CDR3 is CASSVVPSGDTDTQYF. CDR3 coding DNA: TGTGCCAGCAGCGTAGTCCCTAGCGGGGACACAGATACGCAGTATTTT.

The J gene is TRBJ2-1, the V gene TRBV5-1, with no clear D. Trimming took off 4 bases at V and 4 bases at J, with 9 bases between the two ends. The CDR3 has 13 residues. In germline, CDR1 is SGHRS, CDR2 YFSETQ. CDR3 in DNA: TGCGCCAGCAGCATTACAGAGTACAATGAGCAGTTCTTC. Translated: CASSITEYNEQFF. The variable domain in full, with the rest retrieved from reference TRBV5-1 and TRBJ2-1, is KAGVTQTPRYLIKTRGQQVTLSCSPISGHRSVSWYQQTPGQGLQFLFEYFSETQRNKGNFPGRFSGRQFSNSRSEMNVSTLELGDSALYLCASSITEYNEQFFGPGTRLTVL.

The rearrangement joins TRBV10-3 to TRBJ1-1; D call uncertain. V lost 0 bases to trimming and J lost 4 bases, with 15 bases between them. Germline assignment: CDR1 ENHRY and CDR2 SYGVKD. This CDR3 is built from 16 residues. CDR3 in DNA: TGTGCCATCAGTGAGTCTGGGCCTCCACTCGGCACTGAAGCTTTCTTT. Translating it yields CAISESGPPLGTEAFF.

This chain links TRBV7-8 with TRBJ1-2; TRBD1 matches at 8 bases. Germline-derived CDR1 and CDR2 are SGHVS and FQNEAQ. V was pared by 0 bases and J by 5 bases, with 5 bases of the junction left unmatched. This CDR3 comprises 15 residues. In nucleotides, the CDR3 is TGTGCCAGCAGCTTAGCAGAGACAGGGGTTTATGGCTACACCTTC. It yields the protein CASSLAETGVYGYTF.

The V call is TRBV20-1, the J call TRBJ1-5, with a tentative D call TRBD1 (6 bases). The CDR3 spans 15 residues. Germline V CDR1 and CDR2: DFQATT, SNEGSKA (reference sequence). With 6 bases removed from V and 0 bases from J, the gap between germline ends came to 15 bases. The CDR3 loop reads CSAPTRGNSNQPQHF. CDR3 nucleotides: TGCAGTGCACCGACCAGGGGTAATAGCAATCAGCCCCAGCATTTT.

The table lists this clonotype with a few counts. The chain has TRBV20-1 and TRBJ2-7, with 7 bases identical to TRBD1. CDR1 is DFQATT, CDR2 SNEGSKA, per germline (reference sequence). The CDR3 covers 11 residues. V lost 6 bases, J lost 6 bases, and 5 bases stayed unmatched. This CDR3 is CSAAGGGEQYV. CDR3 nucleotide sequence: TGCAGTGCAGCAGGGGGTGGCGAGCAGTACGTC.

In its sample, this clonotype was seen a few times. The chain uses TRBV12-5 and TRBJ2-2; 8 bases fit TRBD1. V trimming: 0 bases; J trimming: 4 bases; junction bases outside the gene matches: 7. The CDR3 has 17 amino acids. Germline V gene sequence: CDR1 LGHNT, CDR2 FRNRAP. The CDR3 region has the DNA TGTGCTAGTGGTTTGGTACTAGACAGGGGATTCACCGGGGAGCTGTTTTTT. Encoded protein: CASGLVLDRGFTGELFF.

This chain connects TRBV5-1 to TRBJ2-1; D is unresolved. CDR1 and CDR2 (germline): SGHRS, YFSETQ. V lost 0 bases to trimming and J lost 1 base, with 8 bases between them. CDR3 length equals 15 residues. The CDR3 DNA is TGCGCCAGCAGCTTGGAGGTGGGATCCTACAATGAGCAGTTCTTC. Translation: CASSLEVGSYNEQFF.

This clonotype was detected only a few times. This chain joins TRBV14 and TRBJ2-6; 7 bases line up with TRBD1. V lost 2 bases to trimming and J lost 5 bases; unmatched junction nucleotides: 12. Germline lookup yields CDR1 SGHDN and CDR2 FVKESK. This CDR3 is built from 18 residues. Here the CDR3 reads CASSQPKLKGARANVLTF. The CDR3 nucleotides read TGTGCCAGCAGCCAACCAAAGCTGAAGGGGGCCCGGGCCAACGTCCTGACTTTC.

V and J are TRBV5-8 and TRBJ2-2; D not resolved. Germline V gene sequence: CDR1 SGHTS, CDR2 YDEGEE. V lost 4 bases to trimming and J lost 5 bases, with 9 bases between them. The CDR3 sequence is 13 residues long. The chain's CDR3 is CASSHYRTGELFF. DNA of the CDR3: TGTGCCAGCAGCCACTACAGAACCGGGGAGCTGTTTTTT.

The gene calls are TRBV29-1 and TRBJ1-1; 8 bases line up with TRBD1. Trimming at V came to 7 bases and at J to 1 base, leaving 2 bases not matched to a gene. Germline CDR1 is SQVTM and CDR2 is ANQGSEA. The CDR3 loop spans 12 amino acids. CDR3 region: CSADRGNTEAFF. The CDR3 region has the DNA TGCAGCGCAGACAGGGGGAACACTGAAGCTTTCTTT.

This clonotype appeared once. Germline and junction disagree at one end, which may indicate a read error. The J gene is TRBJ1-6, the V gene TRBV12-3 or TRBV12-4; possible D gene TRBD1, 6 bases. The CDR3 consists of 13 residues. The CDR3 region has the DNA TGTGCCAACAGTGTCGACAGGTATTCACCCCTCCACTTT. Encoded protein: CANSVDRYSPLHF.

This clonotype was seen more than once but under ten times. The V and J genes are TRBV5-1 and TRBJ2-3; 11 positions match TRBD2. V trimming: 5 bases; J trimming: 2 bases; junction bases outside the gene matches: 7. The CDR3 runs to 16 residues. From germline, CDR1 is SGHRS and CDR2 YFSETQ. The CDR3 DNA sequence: TGCGCCAGCAGTCCACCTAGCGGGGGGAACACAGATACGCAGTATTTT. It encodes CASSPPSGGNTDTQYF.

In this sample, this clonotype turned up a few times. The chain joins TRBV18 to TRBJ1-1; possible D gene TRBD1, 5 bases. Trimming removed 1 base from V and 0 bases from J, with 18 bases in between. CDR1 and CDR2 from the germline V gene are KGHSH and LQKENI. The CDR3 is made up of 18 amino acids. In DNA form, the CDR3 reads TGTGCCAGCTCACCACGACAGACCCGTATAAACATGAACACTGAAGCTTTCTTT. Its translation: CASSPRQTRINMNTEAFF.